These T cell receptor beta chains were read from a single sample in a study of response to subunit inactivated influenza vaccine. TCRdb ran MiXCR on the RT-PCR reads and lists one entry per CDR3 protein. In the table there are about 650,000 distinct CDR3 sequences, 15% to 17% of which are singletons. Here the sequenced sample was PBMCs from blood, taken roughly 12 days after vaccination. These receptors were taken from a middle-aged man who received an inactivated influenza vaccine. Both conserved end residues are part of each CDR3. Each record gives: CDR3 protein, CDR3 DNA, J gene, D gene, clone size, V gene. A D gene is named only where the DNA matches it firmly. Not all rows give a size; the values are once, few, many and, for expanded clones, a class.

CSASQGGSSQPQHF | TGCAGTGCTAGTCAGGGGGGTAGTTCTCAGCCCCAGCATTTT | TRBJ1-5 | TRBD1 | once | TRBV20-1
CSARGIGIGNQPQHF | TGCAGTGCTAGAGGGATAGGTATCGGCAATCAGCCCCAGCATTTT | TRBJ1-5 | NA | few | TRBV20-1
CASSSDSAYNEQFF | TGCGCCAGCAGCTCGGACTCCGCCTACAATGAGCAGTTCTTC | TRBJ2-1 | NA | NA | TRBV5-1
CASSGGVNTEAFF | TGCGCCAGCAGCGGGGGAGTGAACACTGAAGCTTTCTTT | TRBJ1-1 | NA | many | TRBV5-1
CASRRDLKANEQYF | TGTGCCAGCAGACGGGATTTGAAGGCAAACGAGCAGTACTTC | TRBJ2-7 | NA | NA | TRBV28
CASSESGYNEQFF | TGCGCCAGCAGTGAGTCTGGCTACAATGAGCAGTTCTTC | TRBJ2-1 | NA | few | TRBV10-1
CASSSFASWASYEQYF | TGTGCCAGCAGCAGCTTTGCTAGCTGGGCTTCCTACGAGCAGTACTTC | TRBJ2-7 | NA | NA | TRBV2
CASSLFYQGGTEAFF | TGTGCCAGCAGCTTATTTTACCAGGGGGGCACTGAAGCTTTCTTT | TRBJ1-1 | TRBD1 | few | TRBV7-2
CASSALTGDTEAFF | TGTGCCAGCAGCGCCCTGACAGGGGACACTGAAGCTTTCTTT | TRBJ1-1 | TRBD1 | NA | TRBV11-2
CASSWDLDQPQHF | TGTGCCAGCAGCTGGGACCTAGATCAGCCCCAGCATTTT | TRBJ1-5 | NA | few | TRBV6-1
CSAPAGSGTDTQYF | TGCAGTGCGCCCGCGGGGAGCGGCACAGATACGCAGTATTTT | TRBJ2-3 | NA | many | TRBV20-1
CSARPGSYEQYF | TGCAGTGCTAGACCGGGGAGCTACGAGCAGTACTTC | TRBJ2-7 | NA | NA | TRBV20-1
CASSDSGGSTDTQYF | TGTGCCAGTTCCGATAGCGGGGGTAGCACAGATACGCAGTATTTT | TRBJ2-3 | TRBD2 | few | TRBV11-1
CASRRTGPTEAFF | TGTGCCAGCAGACGAACAGGGCCCACTGAAGCTTTCTTT | TRBJ1-1 | NA | NA | TRBV27
CSGSGTSNQPQHF | TGCAGTGGGTCAGGGACTAGCAATCAGCCCCAGCATTTT | TRBJ1-5 | NA | NA | TRBV20-1
CASSQAPSTGELFF | TGTGCCAGCAGCCAAGCCCCTAGCACCGGGGAGCTGTTTTTT | TRBJ2-2 | NA | few | TRBV3-1